This T cell receptor beta chain was identified in a study of shared T cell receptors in the human thymus. Clones were read by immunoSEQ multiplex PCR, and TCRdb kept only the in-frame ones, dropping some. Among hundreds of thousands of clones, over 75% were seen once, and the ten largest hold just under 0.0095%. The CDR3 is 19 amino acids. Germline assignment: CDR1 MNHEY and CDR2 SMNVEV (reference sequence). The V segment lost 5 bases and the J segment 1 base; nucleotides outside the gene matches: 12. Another study also made use of these data, one on human thymus T cells. As that report states: Each of the donors was a healthy Finnish infant who was undergoing open corrective cardiac surgery for congenital heart defects. Thymic repertoires of unrelated individuals were reported in related research to overlap highly.

The rearrangement joins TRBV27 to TRBJ2-6; 9 bases line up with TRBD1. Sequenced input: thymocytes. This TCR derives from a boy younger than two with a congenital heart defect. The CDR3 reads CASSILSGTGKSGANVLTF. CDR3 DNA sequence: TGTGCCAGCAGTATTCTGTCCGGGACAGGGAAGTCTGGGGCCAACGTCCTGACTTTC.